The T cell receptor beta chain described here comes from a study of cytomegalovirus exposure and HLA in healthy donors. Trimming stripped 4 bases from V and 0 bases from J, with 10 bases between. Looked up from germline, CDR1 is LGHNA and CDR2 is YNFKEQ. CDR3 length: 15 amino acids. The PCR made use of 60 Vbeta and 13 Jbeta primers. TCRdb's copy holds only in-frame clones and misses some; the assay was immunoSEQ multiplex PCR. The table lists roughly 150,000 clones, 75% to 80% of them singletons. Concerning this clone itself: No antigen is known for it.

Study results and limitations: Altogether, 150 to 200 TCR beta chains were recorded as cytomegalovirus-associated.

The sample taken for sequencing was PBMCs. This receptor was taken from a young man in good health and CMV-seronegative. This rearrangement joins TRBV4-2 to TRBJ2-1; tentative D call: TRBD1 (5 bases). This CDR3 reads CASSPPDSSYNEQFF. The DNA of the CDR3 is TGTGCCAGCAGCCCACCCGACAGCTCCTACAATGAGCAGTTCTTC.